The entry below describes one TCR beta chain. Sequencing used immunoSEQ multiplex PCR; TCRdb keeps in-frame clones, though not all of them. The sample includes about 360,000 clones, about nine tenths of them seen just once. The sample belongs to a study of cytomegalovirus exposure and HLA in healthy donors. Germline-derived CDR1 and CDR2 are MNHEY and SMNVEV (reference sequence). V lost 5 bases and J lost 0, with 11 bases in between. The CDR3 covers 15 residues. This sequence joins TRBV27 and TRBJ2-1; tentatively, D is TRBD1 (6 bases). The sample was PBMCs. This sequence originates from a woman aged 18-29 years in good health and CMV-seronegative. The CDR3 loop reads CASSHRVSSYNEQFF. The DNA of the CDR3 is TGTGCCAGCAGTCACAGGGTTAGCTCCTACAATGAGCAGTTCTTC.